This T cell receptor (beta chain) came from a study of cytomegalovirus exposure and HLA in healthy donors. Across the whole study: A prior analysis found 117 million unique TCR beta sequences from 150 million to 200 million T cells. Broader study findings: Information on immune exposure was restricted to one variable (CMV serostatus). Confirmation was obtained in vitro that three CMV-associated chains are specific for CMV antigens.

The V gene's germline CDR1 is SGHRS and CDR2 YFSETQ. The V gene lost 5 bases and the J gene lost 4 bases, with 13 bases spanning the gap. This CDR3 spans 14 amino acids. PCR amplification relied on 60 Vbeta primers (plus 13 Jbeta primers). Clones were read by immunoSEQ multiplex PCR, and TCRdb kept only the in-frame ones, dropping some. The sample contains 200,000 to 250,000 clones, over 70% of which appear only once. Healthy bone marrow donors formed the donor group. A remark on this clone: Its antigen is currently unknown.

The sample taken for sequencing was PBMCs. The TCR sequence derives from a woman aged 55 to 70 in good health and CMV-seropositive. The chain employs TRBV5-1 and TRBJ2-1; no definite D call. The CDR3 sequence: CASSQSRQYNEQFF. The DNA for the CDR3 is TGCGCCAGCAGTCAGAGTAGACAATACAATGAGCAGTTCTTC.